These 6 T cell receptor beta chains were sequenced from one sample in a study of blood T cell repertoires in COVID-19. Only in-frame clones appear in the TCRdb table, and some are missing; sequencing was by immunoSEQ multiplex PCR. The repertoire holds 400,000 to 550,000 clones, with 85% to 90% as singletons. Input material: peripheral blood. These receptors were obtained from a woman aged 25 to 45 with acute or convalescent COVID-19.

J is TRBJ2-1 and V is TRBV5-1; TRBD2 matches at 13 bases. CDR3 length: 19 amino acids. The germline V gene has CDR1 SGHRS and CDR2 YFSETQ. Germline trimming cut 4 bases from V and 1 base from J; bases unmatched to any gene: 11. CDR3 sequence: CASSLLGLAGARSYNEQFF. DNA for the CDR3: TGCGCCAGCAGCCTCCTTGGACTAGCGGGGGCAAGGTCCTACAATGAGCAGTTCTTC.

The gene calls are TRBV21-1 and TRBJ2-2; the table's D call, TRBD2, has no DNA check behind it. TRBV21-1 is assigned pseudogene status. This CDR3 spans 15 amino acids. CDR3 amino acids: CASSKGLADTGELFF. The CDR3 DNA is TGTGCCAGCAGCAAGGGTTTAGCGGACACCGGGGAGCTGTTTTTT.

The chain is built from TRBV6-5 and TRBJ2-3; TRBD1 aligns across 7 bases. The CDR3 totals 14 residues. V was clipped by 8 bases and J by 4 bases; unmatched bases: 9. Per germline, CDR1 MNHEY and CDR2 SVGAGI. CDR3 bases: TGTGCCAGCGCAGGCGGCAGGGGGTCAGATACGCAGTATTTT. Residues: CASAGGRGSDTQYF.

In DNA, the CDR3 is TGTGCCAGCTCTGAGGGAATAGGTAACACTGAAGCTTTCTTT. It codes for CASSEGIGNTEAFF. The V gene is TRBV6-5, the J gene TRBJ1-1; the D is unclear. Trimming stripped 8 bases from V and 2 bases from J, with 15 bases between. The CDR3 contains 14 residues. Per the germline V gene, CDR1 is MNHEY and CDR2 is SVGAGI.

This clone was seen only a few times. V and J are TRBV3-1 (or the pseudogene TRBV3-2) and TRBJ1-1, with TRBD1 matching over 9 bases. Trimming removed 1 base from V and 6 bases from J; junction bases left unmatched: 3. This CDR3 contains 14 residues. CDR1 LGHDT and CDR2 YNNKEL come from the germline V gene (reference sequence). In nucleotides, the CDR3 is TGTGCCAGCAGCCAAGGGACAGGGGTCCCTGAAGCTTTCTTT. It specifies CASSQGTGVPEAFF.

In DNA, the CDR3 is TGTGCCAGCAGACCCAGGGGGCGGGTGAACGAGCAGTACTTC. Translating gives CASRPRGRVNEQYF. The chain uses TRBV5-8 and TRBJ2-7; 8 nucleotides agree with TRBD1. This CDR3 is built from 14 residues. Germline loops: CDR1 SGHTS, CDR2 YDEGEE. With V trimmed by 5 bases and J by 5 bases, 9 bases remained unmatched. Filled out from reference TRBV5-8 and TRBJ2-7, the complete variable domain reads EAGVTQSPTHLIKTRGQQATLRCSPISGHTSVYWYQQALGLGLQFLLWYDEGEERNRGNFPPRFSGRQFPNYSSELNVNALELEDSALYLCASRPRGRVNEQYFGPGTRLTVT.